The clone carrying this T cell receptor (beta chain) was observed a few times. Its antigen is not known. Time point: newly diagnosed, previously untreated cHL patient sample. Newly diagnosed, untreated classical Hodgkin lymphoma PBMCs provided comparison. The sample belongs to a study of PD-1 blockade in classical Hodgkin lymphoma. Deletions cut 7 bases from V and 2 bases from J, with 12 bases between. Germline V gene lookup returns CDR1 SGHTS and CDR2 YDEGEE. The CDR3 is 13 amino acids. The assay was immunoSEQ multiplex PCR, and TCRdb's table has in-frame clones only and misses some. Found here are roughly 70,000 clones, about 93% of them singletons; the top ten hold more than 2%. General study findings and limits: With respect to the repertoire differences, their causes, possibly disease activity or prior therapy, remain undefined.

This receptor was identified in a human donor with classical Hodgkin lymphoma. The sample comprised peripheral blood mononuclear cells (PBMCs). The genes are TRBV5-8 and TRBJ2-5, with a tentative D call TRBD2 (5 bases). CDR3 in DNA: TGTGCCAGCCCCCCACTAGATCAAGAGACCCAGTACTTC. Its translation: CASPPLDQETQYF.